Listed here are 26 T cell receptor beta chains from one sample, sequenced in a study of blood T cell repertoires in COVID-19. Generated by immunoSEQ multiplex PCR, the TCRdb table keeps only in-frame clones and is missing some. The table records approximately 110,000 clones, 60% to 85% of them present only once. The sequencing input was peripheral blood. Receptors were obtained from a human donor in a cohort sampled during active or convalescent COVID-19.

The V gene is TRBV13, the J gene TRBJ2-3; D ambiguous. Trimming pared 5 bases from V and 0 bases from J, leaving 15 bases between. There are 16 residues in the CDR3. CDR1 and CDR2 (germline): PRHDT, FYEKMQ (reference sequence). In nucleotides, the CDR3 is TGTGCCAGCAGCCGACAACAAATTCAGAGCACAGATACGCAGTATTTT. Protein product: CASSRQQIQSTDTQYF.

The chain employs TRBV7-3 and TRBJ1-1; TRBD1 is a possible D gene (6 bases). CDR3 length: 14 amino acids. Germline V gene sequence: CDR1 SGHTA, CDR2 FQGTGA. Trimming removed 5 bases from V and 1 base from J, with 11 bases in between. CDR3 loop: CASSKGERNTEAFF. The CDR3 DNA is TGTGCCAGCAGCAAGGGGGAGCGGAACACTGAAGCTTTCTTT.

This rearrangement joins TRBV14 to TRBJ2-7; 7 bases are shared with TRBD2. The CDR3 totals 15 residues. Looked up from germline, CDR1 is SGHDN and CDR2 is FVKESK. The trim removed 2 bases at V and 4 bases at J, leaving 8 bases unmatched. Written as DNA, the CDR3 is TGTGCCAGCAGCCAATGGGACTACCTTCCGTACGAGCAGTACTTC. Protein product: CASSQWDYLPYEQYF.

This chain links TRBV5-4 with TRBJ1-4, with D hard to call. The CDR3 extends over 14 amino acids. Between the trimmed V and J ends, which lost 5 bases and 2 bases, there was a span of 10 bases. From germline, CDR1 is SGHNT and CDR2 YYREEE (reference sequence). CDR3 DNA: TGTGCCAGCAGTATCCCGGGGACTAATGAAAAACTGTTTTTT. This sequence encodes CASSIPGTNEKLFF.

The V call is TRBV28, the J call TRBJ2-7, with 7 bases aligning to TRBD1. Looked up from germline, CDR1 is MDHEN and CDR2 is SYDVKM. The CDR3 consists of 13 residues. V trimming: 5 bases; J trimming: 7 bases; junction bases outside the gene matches: 8. The CDR3: CASSRDSTWEQYF. DNA of the CDR3: TGTGCCAGCAGTCGGGACAGTACGTGGGAGCAGTACTTC.

V usage is TRBV5-1 and J usage is TRBJ2-3; 8 bases agree with TRBD2. Trimming cost V 4 bases and J 8 bases; bases outside gene matches: 12. Germline V gives CDR1 SGHRS, CDR2 YFSETQ. The CDR3 has 15 amino acids. CDR3 sequence (DNA): TGCGCCAGCAGCCGTAGCGGGACCGACGGTAGTACGCAGTATTTT. It specifies CASSRSGTDGSTQYF.

The CDR3 loop is CASSQMKQGAGKNIQYF. CDR3 in DNA: TGTGCCAGCAGCCAGATGAAGCAGGGGGCTGGCAAAAACATTCAGTACTTC. The rearrangement joins TRBV4-2 to TRBJ2-4; 8 bases are a match to TRBD1. The CDR3 totals 17 residues. Germline-derived CDR1 and CDR2 are LGHNA and YNFKEQ. V lost 3 bases to trimming and J lost 3 bases; unmatched junction nucleotides: 10.

The chain couples TRBV29-1 to TRBJ1-5; D is uncertain. Germline V gives CDR1 SQVTM, CDR2 ANQGSEA. V was clipped by 6 bases and J by 7 bases, with 16 bases between them. The CDR3 loop spans 13 amino acids. This CDR3 is CSVVEGGSQPQHF. CDR3 nucleotides: TGCAGCGTCGTCGAGGGCGGCAGCCAGCCCCAGCATTTT. Together with reference TRBV29-1 and TRBJ1-5, the CDR3 gives the full variable domain: SAVISQKPSRDICQRGTSLTIQCQVDSQVTMMFWYRQQPGQSLTLIATANQGSEATYESGFVIDKFPISRPNLTFSTLTVSNMSPEDSSIYLCSVVEGGSQPQHFGDGTRLSIL.

This chain joins TRBV5-1 and TRBJ2-2, with 10 bases that match TRBD2. The J segment lost 7 bases and the V segment lost 5 bases, leaving 8 bases of the junction unmatched. The CDR3 spans 15 residues. Germline V gene sequence: CDR1 SGHRS, CDR2 YFSETQ. CDR3 loop: CASSPSGRANGELFF. The CDR3 bases are TGCGCCAGCAGTCCAAGCGGGAGGGCCAACGGGGAGCTGTTTTTT.

CDR3 sequence (DNA): TGTGCCAGCAGCCAAGATGTCAGGGTGGCCACTGAAGCTTTCTTT. Translating it yields CASSQDVRVATEAFF. The chain recombines TRBV4-2 with TRBJ1-1, with D tentatively TRBD1 (5 bases). The CDR3 is 15 amino acids. Germline values: CDR1 LGHNA, CDR2 YNFKEQ. V lost 0 bases, J lost 4 bases, and 12 bases lay in between.

The rearrangement links TRBV14 to TRBJ2-1, with 8 bases identical to TRBD2. The CDR3 sequence is 18 residues long. Losses at the gene ends were 4 bases for V and 1 base for J; bases not matched to a gene: 12. Germline V CDR1 and CDR2: SGHDN, FVKESK. Here the CDR3 reads CASSPRRYVAGSYNEQFF. The CDR3 DNA reads TGTGCCAGCAGCCCCCGGAGATATGTAGCGGGATCCTACAATGAGCAGTTCTTC.

The chain joins TRBV12-3 or TRBV12-4 to TRBJ2-4; the D gene is possibly TRBD2 (6 bases). The CDR3 totals 13 residues. The V gene lost 3 bases and the J gene lost 7 bases, with 10 bases spanning the gap. The CDR3 coding sequence is TGTGCCAGCAGTTTTAACAGCGGGAACATTCAGTACTTC. This sequence encodes CASSFNSGNIQYF.

The J gene is TRBJ1-3, the V gene TRBV14; 7 positions match TRBD1. The ends lost 1 base at V and 1 base at J; junction bases unmatched: 1. CDR3 length: 15 residues. The germline V gene encodes CDR1 SGHDN and CDR2 FVKESK. CDR3 DNA: TGTGCCAGCAGCCAAGTCAGGGGGTCTGGAAACACCATATATTTT. Residues: CASSQVRGSGNTIYF.

This rearrangement joins TRBV4-3 to TRBJ1-1; no clear D gene. Trimming left V 0 bases short and J 0 bases short, with 8 bases between. Per germline, CDR1 LGHNA and CDR2 YSLEER. The CDR3 length is 15 residues. The CDR3 here is CASSQEALMNTEAFF. CDR3 DNA: TGCGCCAGCAGCCAAGAAGCGCTCATGAACACTGAAGCTTTCTTT.

The V call is TRBV6-1, the J call TRBJ1-4, with D unresolved. V was shortened by 1 base and J by 6 bases, with 12 bases between the two germline ends. The CDR3 loop spans 15 amino acids. Germline CDR1 is MNHNS and CDR2 is SASEGT. The CDR3 reads CASSEGPRMDEKLFF. In DNA form, the CDR3 reads TGTGCCAGCAGTGAAGGCCCGCGGATGGATGAAAAACTGTTTTTT.

The V and J genes are TRBV5-1 and TRBJ2-7; 7 bases are a match to TRBD2. Germline trimming cut 4 bases from V and 4 bases from J; bases unmatched to any gene: 5. There are 13 residues in the CDR3. CDR1 and CDR2 from the germline V gene are SGHRS and YFSETQ. In DNA, the CDR3 is TGCGCCAGCAGCACAGTCGGGGGGTACGAGCAGTACTTC. It encodes CASSTVGGYEQYF. The full variable domain, rest sourced from reference TRBV5-1 and TRBJ2-7, is KAGVTQTPRYLIKTRGQQVTLSCSPISGHRSVSWYQQTPGQGLQFLFEYFSETQRNKGNFPGRFSGRQFSNSRSEMNVSTLELGDSALYLCASSTVGGYEQYFGPGTRLTVT.

This clone was counted a few times. V gene TRBV27 combines with J gene TRBJ1-2; 7 nucleotides align to TRBD1. The CDR3 runs 15 residues. Germline V gives CDR1 MNHEY, CDR2 SMNVEV (reference sequence). V lost 3 bases to trimming and J lost 7 bases; unmatched junction nucleotides: 11. The CDR3 DNA reads TGTGCCAGCAGTTTTCTTTACAGGGGAGCGCGTGGCTACACCTTC. Residues: CASSFLYRGARGYTF.

This clone was observed a single time. The chain employs TRBV24-1 and TRBJ2-6; 8 bases line up with TRBD1. Germline trimming cut 4 bases from V and 0 bases from J; bases unmatched to any gene: 10. The CDR3 extends over 19 amino acids. CDR1 and CDR2 (germline): KGHDR, SFDVKD. CDR3 nucleotides: TGTGCCACCAGTGACAGGGACAGGCAGGACTTCTCTGGGGCCAACGTCCTGACTTTC. This sequence encodes CATSDRDRQDFSGANVLTF.

This chain joins TRBV7-9 and TRBJ1-1; no reliable D call. The V end was cut by 1 base, the J end by 3 bases, with 12 bases between. The germline CDR1 and CDR2 sequences are SEHNR and FQNEAQ (reference sequence). CDR3 length equals 15 residues. Written as DNA, the CDR3 is TGTGCCAGCAGCTTAGATCGGTTCGGGTACACTGAAGCTTTCTTT. It encodes CASSLDRFGYTEAFF.

V gene TRBV6-4 combines with J gene TRBJ2-2; 10 nucleotides line up with TRBD1. CDR3 size: 18 residues. Germline assignment: CDR1 MRHNA and CDR2 SNTAGT. Unmatched junction bases numbered 11, after V lost 4 bases and J lost 3 bases. This CDR3 is CASSGTGGLRRDTGELFF. The CDR3 bases are TGTGCCAGCAGTGGGACAGGGGGTCTGCGGCGGGACACCGGGGAGCTGTTTTTT.

The V and J genes are TRBV4-3 and TRBJ2-7; 10 bases are a match to TRBD1. CDR1 is LGHNA and CDR2 is YSLEER in the germline V gene. V lost 5 bases and J lost 5; bases outside the gene matches: 6. The CDR3 runs 14 residues. The CDR3 coding sequence is TGCGCCAGCAGCGACCGGGACAGGGGCCACGAGCAGTACTTC. Translating gives CASSDRDRGHEQYF.

In this sample, this clone turned up a few times. The chain combines TRBV21-1 with TRBJ2-7; TRBD1, the D gene given by the table, was not confirmed from the DNA. TRBV21-1 is a pseudogene locus. The CDR3 length is 14 residues. CDR3 sequence: CASSRGGQGLEQYF. The CDR3 DNA sequence: TGTGCCAGCTCACGGGGGGGACAGGGGCTCGAGCAGTACTTC.

The chain carries TRBV19 and TRBJ2-7; D possibly corresponds to TRBD2 (6 bases). CDR1 and CDR2 from the germline V gene are LNHDA and SQIVND (reference sequence). The CDR3 has 16 residues. Trimming cost V 6 bases and J 1 base, with 19 bases left between them. CDR3 nucleotides: TGTGCCAGTAGCATGGGGGTAGGAGGGAATTCCTACGAGCAGTACTTC. This translates into CASSMGVGGNSYEQYF.

The gene calls are TRBV6-6 and TRBJ1-1; TRBD1 might be the D (5 bases). Trimming shortened V by 0 bases and J by 5 bases, and 10 bases separated the two germline ends. Germline assignment: CDR1 MNHNY and CDR2 SVGAGI (reference sequence). This CDR3 region has 14 residues. CDR3 in amino acids: CASSYSGVGTEAFF. The CDR3 DNA sequence: TGTGCCAGCAGTTACTCAGGGGTGGGAACTGAAGCTTTCTTT.

The chain combines TRBV3-1 (or the pseudogene TRBV3-2) with TRBJ2-5; 7 bases line up with TRBD2. The germline V gene encodes CDR1 LGHDT and CDR2 YNNKEL (reference sequence). The CDR3 contains 12 residues. V lost 4 bases to trimming and J lost 7 bases; unmatched junction nucleotides: 3. The CDR3 DNA is TGTGCCAGCAGCCGGGAGGGGTGGACCCAGTACTTC. Translation gives CASSREGWTQYF.

The rearrangement joins TRBV7-8 to TRBJ2-6, with unresolved D. The germline V and J ends were trimmed by 8 bases and 5 bases, with 10 bases remaining between them. The CDR3 totals 13 residues. The germline gives CDR1 SGHVS, CDR2 FQNEAQ. For the CDR3, the DNA is TGTGCCAGCCTGGCCCCATGGGCCAACGTCCTGACTTTC. It specifies CASLAPWANVLTF.